This T cell receptor beta chain is drawn from a study of T cell repertoires in cytomegalovirus infection. About the study: Through public TCR beta signatures, both CMV infection and matching HLA type were indicated. Findings of the study overall: The study identified carriers of CMV plus the relevant HLA from cumulative public TCR beta family frequency. HLA-C-restricted CMV-specific TCR beta clonotypes prevailed in the ex vivo response.

From the reads, TCRdb called clonotypes with MiXCR, one entry per CDR3 protein. In the table there are around 330,000 distinct CDR3 sequences, about 17% of which are singletons. The CDR3 is made up of 15 amino acids. Germline CDR1 is SEHNR and CDR2 is FQNEAQ (reference sequence). V lost 5 bases to trimming and J lost 8 bases; unmatched junction nucleotides: 9. This clonotype was found many times. As yet, its antigen is unknown. The clonotype comes from a human donor in good health (CMV status not recorded). Some clones in this sample may be carry-over from other donors' samples. V gene TRBV7-9 combines with J gene TRBJ2-1; 10 bases line up with TRBD1. Sequences were obtained from PBMCs. The CDR3 DNA reads TGTGCCAGCAGCCCCGGACAGGGGGGAATCCATGAGCAGTTCTTC. This translates into CASSPGQGGIHEQFF.